This paragraph covers one TCR beta chain sequence. The junction does not match germline at one end; this may be a read error. This sample stems from a study of regulatory and conventional T cells in RAG deficiency. Profiled with immunoSEQ multiplex PCR; TCRdb holds only in-frame clones, not every one. Of tens of thousands of clones listed, 75% to 90% were seen once; the top ten hold roughly 0.51%. Blood CD4+ CD25-low CD127-high conventional T cells supplied the genomic DNA template. The CDR3 contains 13 residues. CDR1 and CDR2 from the germline V gene are SSHAT and FNYEAQ (reference sequence). These same records also appear under a second study, on regulatory T cells. That investigation notes: The PCR used 52 TRBV and 13 TRBJ primers.

Sequencing was carried out using CD4+ effector T cells sorted from blood. V is TRBV7-7 and J is TRBJ2-1; D not certain. This TCR came from a human donor in good health. The CDR3 region has the DNA TGTGCTAGCAGCTTAAGCCTGAACAATGAGCAGTTCTTC. This encodes CASSLSLNNEQFF.